The rows below give T cell receptor beta chains drawn from one sample of a study of T cell responses to AZD1222 COVID-19 vaccine. The assay was immunoSEQ multiplex PCR, and TCRdb's table has in-frame clones only and misses some. The data show tens of thousands of clones, 85% to 95% seen once. The source was peripheral blood, collected on day 0 of AZD1222 vaccination. These receptors were obtained from an adult in good health. Each CDR3 is given with its conserved first and last residue. The D gene is left open where the match is weak. Some rows have no size entry. The others give once, few or many, or a class for an expanded clone.

TRBV6-2/TRBV6-3	once	TRBJ2-7	.	CASSYFSDTIWYEQYF	TGTGCCAGCAGTTACTTTTCGGACACAATTTGGTACGAGCAGTACTTC
TRBV27	.	TRBJ1-5	.	CASRSGTTSNQPQHF	TGTGCCAGCAGGAGTGGGACCACTAGCAATCAGCCCCAGCATTTT
TRBV27	.	TRBJ2-1	.	CASSLTTSSYNEQFF	TGTGCCAGCAGTTTGACGACCTCCTCCTACAATGAGCAGTTCTTC
TRBV14	.	TRBJ1-2	TRBD1	CASRRTGATEYGYTF	TGTGCCAGCAGGCGAACAGGGGCAACGGAATATGGCTACACCTTC
TRBV25-1	.	TRBJ1-1	.	CASSGEGWNTEAFF	TGTGCCAGCAGTGGTGAAGGATGGAACACTGAAGCTTTCTTT
TRBV5-5	.	TRBJ1-2	.	CASSLDIGGWNYGYTF	TGTGCCAGCAGCTTGGATATTGGGGGGTGGAACTATGGCTACACCTTC
TRBV5-1	.	TRBJ2-3	TRBD1	CASSYQGDADTQYF	TGCGCCAGCAGCTATCAGGGGGATGCAGATACGCAGTATTTT
TRBV30	.	TRBJ2-5	TRBD1	CAWDRGSQETQYF	TGTGCCTGGGACAGGGGCTCCCAAGAGACCCAGTACTTC
TRBV5-1	.	TRBJ1-4	.	CASSLDIYNEKLFF	TGCGCCAGCAGCTTGGACATATATAATGAAAAACTGTTTTTT
TRBV12-5	.	TRBJ2-1	TRBD1	CASGPGQANINEQFF	TGTGCTAGTGGCCCGGGACAGGCGAACATCAATGAGCAGTTCTTC
TRBV27	.	TRBJ1-5	TRBD1	CATRRQGNQPQHF	TGTGCCACTAGACGACAGGGGAATCAGCCCCAGCATTTT
TRBV6-2/TRBV6-3	.	TRBJ1-5	.	CASSYVGFQPQHF	TGTGCCAGCAGTTACGTCGGTTTTCAGCCCCAGCATTTT
TRBV19	.	TRBJ1-4	TRBD1	CASSPRQGTGEKLFF	TGTGCCAGTAGTCCACGACAGGGGACGGGTGAAAAACTGTTTTTT
TRBV14	.	TRBJ1-6	.	CASSSGGRTPLHF	TGTGCCAGCAGCTCTGGGGGCAGGACACCCCTCCACTTT
TRBV3-1/TRBV3-2	.	TRBJ2-3	TRBD1	CASSSHSGQGKRSGTDTQYF	TGTGCCAGCAGCTCACACTCTGGACAGGGTAAGAGGAGCGGCACAGATACGCAGTATTTT
TRBV9	once	TRBJ1-6	.	CASSGRVTTDSPLHF	TGTGCCAGCAGCGGAAGGGTGACGACGGATTCACCCCTCCACTTT
TRBV6-5	.	TRBJ1-4	.	CASSYGRVEKLFF	TGTGCCAGCAGTTACGGCAGGGTTGAAAAACTGTTTTTT